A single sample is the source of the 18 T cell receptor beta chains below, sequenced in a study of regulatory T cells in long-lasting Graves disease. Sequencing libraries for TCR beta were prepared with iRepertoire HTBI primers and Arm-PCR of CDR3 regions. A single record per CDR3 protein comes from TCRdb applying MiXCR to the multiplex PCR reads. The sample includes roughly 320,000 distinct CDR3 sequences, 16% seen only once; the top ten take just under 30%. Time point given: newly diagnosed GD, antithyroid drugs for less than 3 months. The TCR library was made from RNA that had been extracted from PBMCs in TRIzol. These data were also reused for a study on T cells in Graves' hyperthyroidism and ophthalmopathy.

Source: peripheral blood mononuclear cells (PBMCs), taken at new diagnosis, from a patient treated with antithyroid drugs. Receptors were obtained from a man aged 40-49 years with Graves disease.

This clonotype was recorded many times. The CDR3 spells CASSAFLLSDEQFF. The CDR3 nucleotides are TGTGCCAGCAGCGCCTTTCTTCTCTCCGATGAGCAGTTCTTC. The gene calls are TRBV7-2 and TRBJ2-1; no reliable D call. Trimming cost V 5 bases and J 8 bases, with 16 bases left between them. Germline V gene data show CDR1 as SGHTA and CDR2 as FQGNSA. The CDR3 sequence is 14 residues long.

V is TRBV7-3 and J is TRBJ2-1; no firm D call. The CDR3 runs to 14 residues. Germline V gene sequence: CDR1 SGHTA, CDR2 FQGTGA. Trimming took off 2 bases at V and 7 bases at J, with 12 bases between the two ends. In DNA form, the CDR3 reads TGTGCCAGCAGCTTAGGAGTCCCGACGAATGAGCAGTTCTTC. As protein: CASSLGVPTNEQFF.

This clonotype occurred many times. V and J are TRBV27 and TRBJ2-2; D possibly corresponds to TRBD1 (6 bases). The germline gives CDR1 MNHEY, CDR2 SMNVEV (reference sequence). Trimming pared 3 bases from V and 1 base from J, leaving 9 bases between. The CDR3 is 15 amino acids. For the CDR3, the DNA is TGTGCCAGCAGTTTGCAGGGGTGGAACACCGGGGAGCTGTTTTTT. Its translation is CASSLQGWNTGELFF.

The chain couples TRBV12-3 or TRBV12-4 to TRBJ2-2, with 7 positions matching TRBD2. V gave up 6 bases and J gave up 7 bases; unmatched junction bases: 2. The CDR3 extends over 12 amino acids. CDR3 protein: CASSRGGGELFF. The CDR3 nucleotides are TGTGCCAGCAGCCGCGGGGGCGGGGAGCTGTTTTTT.

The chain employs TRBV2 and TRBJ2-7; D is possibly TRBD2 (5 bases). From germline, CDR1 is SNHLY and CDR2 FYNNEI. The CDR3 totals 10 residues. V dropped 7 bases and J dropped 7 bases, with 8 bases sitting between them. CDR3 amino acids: CASNGVEQYF. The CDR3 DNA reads TGTGCCAGCAACGGGGTGGAGCAGTACTTC.

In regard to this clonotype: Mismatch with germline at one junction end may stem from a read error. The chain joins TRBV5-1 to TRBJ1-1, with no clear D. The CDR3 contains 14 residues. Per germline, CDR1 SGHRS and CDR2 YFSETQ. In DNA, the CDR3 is TGCGCCAGCAGCTTGGACAGTTGGAACACTGAGGCTTTCTTT. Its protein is CASSLDSWNTEAFF.

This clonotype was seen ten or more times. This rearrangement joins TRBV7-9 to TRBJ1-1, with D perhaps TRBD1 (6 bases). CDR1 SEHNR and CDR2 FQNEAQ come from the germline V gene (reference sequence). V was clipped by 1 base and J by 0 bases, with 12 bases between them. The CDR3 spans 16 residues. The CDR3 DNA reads TGTGCCAGCAGCTTAGATCCAGGGGCCATGAACACTGAAGCTTTCTTT. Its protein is CASSLDPGAMNTEAFF.

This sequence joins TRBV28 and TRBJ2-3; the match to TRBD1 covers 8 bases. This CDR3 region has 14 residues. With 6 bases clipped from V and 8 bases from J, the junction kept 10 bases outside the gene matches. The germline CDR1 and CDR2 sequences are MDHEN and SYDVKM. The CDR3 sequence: CASSLTGASGTQYF. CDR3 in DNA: TGTGCCAGCAGCCTGACAGGGGCCTCGGGTACGCAGTATTTT.

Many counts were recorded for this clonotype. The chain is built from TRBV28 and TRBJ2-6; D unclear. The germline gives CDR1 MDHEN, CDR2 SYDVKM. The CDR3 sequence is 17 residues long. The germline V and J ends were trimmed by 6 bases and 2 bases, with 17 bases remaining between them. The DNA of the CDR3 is TGTGCCAGCAGCCCGGGCCTTATATCGGCTGGGGCCAACGTCCTGACTTTC. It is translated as CASSPGLISAGANVLTF.

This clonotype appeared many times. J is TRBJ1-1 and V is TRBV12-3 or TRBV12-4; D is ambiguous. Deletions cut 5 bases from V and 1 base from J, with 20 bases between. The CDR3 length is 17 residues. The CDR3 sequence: CASSHFPYKDGNTEAFF. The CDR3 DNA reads TGTGCCAGCAGTCATTTCCCCTACAAGGACGGGAACACTGAAGCTTTCTTT.

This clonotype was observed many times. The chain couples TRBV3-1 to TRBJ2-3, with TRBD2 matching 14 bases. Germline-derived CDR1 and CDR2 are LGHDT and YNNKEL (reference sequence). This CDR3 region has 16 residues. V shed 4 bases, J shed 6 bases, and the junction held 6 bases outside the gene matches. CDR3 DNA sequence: TGTGCCAGCAGCCGAAGGACTAGCGGGGGGTTTGATACGCAGTATTTT. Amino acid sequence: CASSRRTSGGFDTQYF.

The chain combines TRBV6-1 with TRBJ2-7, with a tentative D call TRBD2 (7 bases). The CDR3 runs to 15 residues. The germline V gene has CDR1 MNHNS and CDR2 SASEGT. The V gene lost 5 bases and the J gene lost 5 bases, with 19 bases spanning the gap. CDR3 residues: CASSRGAGVTHEQYF. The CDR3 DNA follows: TGTGCCAGCAGTCGGGGGGCGGGGGTCACCCACGAGCAGTACTTC.

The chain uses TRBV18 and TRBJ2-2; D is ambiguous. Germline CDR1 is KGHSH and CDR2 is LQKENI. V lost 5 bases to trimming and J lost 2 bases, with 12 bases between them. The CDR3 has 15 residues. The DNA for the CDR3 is TGTGCCAGCTCAAAAATGACGGGTAACACCGGGGAGCTGTTTTTT. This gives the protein CASSKMTGNTGELFF.

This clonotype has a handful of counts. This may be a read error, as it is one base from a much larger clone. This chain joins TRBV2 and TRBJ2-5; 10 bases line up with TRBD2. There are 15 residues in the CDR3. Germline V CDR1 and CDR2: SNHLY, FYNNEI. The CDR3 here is CASSGTSGSQETQCF. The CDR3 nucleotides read TGTGCCAGCAGTGGGACTAGCGGATCCCAAGAGACCCAGTGCTTC.

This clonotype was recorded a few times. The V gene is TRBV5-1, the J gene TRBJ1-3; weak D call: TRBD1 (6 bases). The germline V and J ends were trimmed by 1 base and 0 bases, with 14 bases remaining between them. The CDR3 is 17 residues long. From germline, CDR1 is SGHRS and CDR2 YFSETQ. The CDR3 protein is CASSLNNDRTSGNTIYF. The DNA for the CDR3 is TGCGCCAGCAGCTTGAATAACGACAGGACCTCTGGAAACACCATATATTTT.

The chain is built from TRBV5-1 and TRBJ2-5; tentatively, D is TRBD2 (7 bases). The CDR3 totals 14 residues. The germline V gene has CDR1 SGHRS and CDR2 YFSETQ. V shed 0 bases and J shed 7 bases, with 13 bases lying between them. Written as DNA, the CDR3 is TGCGCCAGCAGCTTGGACACAGGGAGGGGGACCCAGTACTTC. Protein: CASSLDTGRGTQYF.

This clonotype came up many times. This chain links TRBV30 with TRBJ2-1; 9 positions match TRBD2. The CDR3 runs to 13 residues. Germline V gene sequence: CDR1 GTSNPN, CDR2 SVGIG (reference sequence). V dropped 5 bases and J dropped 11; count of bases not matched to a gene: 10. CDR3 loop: CAWGFLAGHKQFF. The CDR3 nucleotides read TGTGCCTGGGGGTTCCTAGCGGGACATAAGCAGTTCTTC.

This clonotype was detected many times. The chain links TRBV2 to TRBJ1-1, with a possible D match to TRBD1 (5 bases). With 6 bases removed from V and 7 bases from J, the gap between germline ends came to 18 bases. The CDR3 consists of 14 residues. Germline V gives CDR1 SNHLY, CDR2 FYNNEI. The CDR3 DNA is TGTGCCAGCAGCGCCGGGGCGGGATGGGGTGAAGCTTTCTTT. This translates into CASSAGAGWGEAFF. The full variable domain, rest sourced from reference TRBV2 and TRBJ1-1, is EPEVTQTPSHQVTQMGQEVILRCVPISNHLYFYWYRQILGQKVEFLVSFYNNEISEKSEIFDDQFSVERPDGSNFTLKIRSTKLEDSAMYFCASSAGAGWGEAFFGQGTRLTVV.